The next 23 T cell receptor beta chains were all read from a single sample in a study of T cells in Graves' hyperthyroidism and ophthalmopathy. The TCR beta CDR3 regions underwent amplification using RNA transcripts as the source. HTBI primers were employed in a first-round RT-PCR of the TCR CDR3. Using its own MiXCR run on the multiplex PCR reads, TCRdb lists one record per CDR3 protein. The table lists 600,000 to 650,000 distinct CDR3 sequences, 15% to 20% of them singletons. Sequencing was carried out using blood. These receptors were collected from a woman aged 25 to 39 with Graves' hyperthyroidism.

J is TRBJ1-3 and V is TRBV12-3 or TRBV12-4; D is ambiguous. The V end lost 0 bases, the J end lost 4 bases, and 13 bases lay between the germline ends. The CDR3 covers 16 residues. DNA for the CDR3: TGTGCCAGCAGTTTAGCGTGGCAGGTCCCGGGAAACACCATATATTTT. Residues: CASSLAWQVPGNTIYF.

The CDR3 DNA reads as TGTGCCAGCAGCTTGCGGACTATACACATCGATACGCAGTATTTT. Protein sequence: CASSLRTIHIDTQYF. The chain has TRBV5-6 and TRBJ2-3; possible D gene TRBD2, 6 bases. The CDR3 sequence is 15 residues long. V lost 1 base and J 6 bases, leaving 15 bases between the germline ends. Germline V gene sequence: CDR1 SGHDT, CDR2 YYEEEE.

This clonotype was seen many times. This chain connects TRBV27 to TRBJ1-5; TRBD1 might be the D (5 bases). The V and J ends lost 6 bases and 7 bases respectively, with 13 bases between them. Germline V gives CDR1 MNHEY, CDR2 SMNVEV (reference sequence). The CDR3 has 13 residues. DNA for the CDR3: TGTGCCAGCAGCTTAGGTGGGGGACAGCCCCAGCATTTT. This sequence encodes CASSLGGGQPQHF.

This clonotype was observed a handful of times. V usage is TRBV19 and J usage is TRBJ2-7; D is ambiguous. Germline V lookup: CDR1 LNHDA, CDR2 SQIVND (reference sequence). CDR3 length equals 14 residues. The V end lost 4 bases, the J end lost 7 bases, and 17 bases lay between the germline ends. CDR3 region: CASSRVVASKEQYF. For the CDR3, the DNA is TGTGCCAGTAGTAGGGTAGTCGCTTCAAAAGAGCAGTACTTC. Full variable domain (missing parts from reference TRBV19 and TRBJ2-7): DGGITQSPKYLFRKEGQNVTLSCEQNLNHDAMYWYRQDPGQGLRLIYYSQIVNDFQKGDIAEGYSVSREKKESFPLTVTSAQKNPTAFYLCASSRVVASKEQYFGPGTRLTVT.

At least ten counts were recorded for this clonotype. The chain has TRBV28 and TRBJ1-2, with D unclear. V was shortened by 4 bases and J by 3 bases, with 15 bases between the two germline ends. The CDR3 covers 15 residues. In germline, CDR1 is MDHEN, CDR2 SYDVKM. CDR3 in amino acids: CASSSTEAPHYGYTF. The CDR3 DNA is TGTGCCAGCAGTTCCACAGAGGCTCCCCACTATGGCTACACCTTC.

This clonotype has ten or more counts. This chain connects TRBV7-2 to TRBJ2-1, with 7 positions matching TRBD1. The CDR3 spans 15 residues. The junction had 7 bases not matched to a gene; V was cut back by 4 bases and J by 4 bases. Germline lookup yields CDR1 SGHTA and CDR2 FQGNSA. The CDR3 spells CASSSEPGQYNEQFF. CDR3 nucleotides: TGTGCCAGCAGCTCAGAACCGGGACAGTACAATGAGCAGTTCTTC.

This clonotype was found many times. This chain connects TRBV2 to TRBJ2-1; 10 nucleotides agree with TRBD2. The V gene's germline CDR1 is SNHLY and CDR2 FYNNEI. The CDR3 length is 15 residues. With 6 bases clipped from V and 10 bases from J, the junction kept 12 bases outside the gene matches. CDR3 in amino acids: CASRRLAGSNREQFF. DNA of the CDR3: TGTGCCAGCAGAAGACTAGCGGGCAGTAATAGGGAGCAGTTCTTC.

This clonotype was seen ten or more times. The chain couples TRBV3-1 to TRBJ2-4; D gene unclear. Trimming stripped 1 base from V and 6 bases from J, with 4 bases between. This CDR3 region has 12 residues. Germline V gene data show CDR1 as LGHDT and CDR2 as YNNKEL (reference sequence). The CDR3 loop is CASSQGGNIQYF. CDR3 DNA sequence: TGTGCCAGCAGCCAAGGGGGAAACATTCAGTACTTC.

This clonotype showed up many times. The rearrangement joins TRBV27 to TRBJ2-1, with D unresolved. V lost 4 bases to trimming and J lost 5 bases, with 21 bases between them. Germline V gene lookup returns CDR1 MNHEY and CDR2 SMNVEV (reference sequence). The CDR3 spans 17 residues. CDR3 DNA sequence: TGTGCCAGCAGTTACCGGCCTGTCGGCGAAATCAACAATGAGCAGTTCTTC. Translation: CASSYRPVGEINNEQFF.

This clonotype occurred many times. V gene TRBV6-2 or TRBV6-3 combines with J gene TRBJ2-7, with 7 bases identical to TRBD2. This CDR3 comprises 17 residues. Looked up from germline, CDR1 is MNHEY and CDR2 is SVGEGT. J gave up 0 bases and V 0 bases, and 8 bases lay outside the gene matches. The CDR3 loop is CASSYSLTSDFSYEQYF. CDR3 sequence (DNA): TGTGCCAGCAGTTACTCCCTTACTAGCGACTTCTCCTACGAGCAGTACTTC.

This clonotype was detected ten times or more. J is TRBJ2-7 and V is TRBV27; TRBD2 agrees at 8 bases. Trimming at V came to 2 bases and at J to 3 bases, leaving 6 bases not matched to a gene. This CDR3 contains 15 residues. CDR1 MNHEY and CDR2 SMNVEV come from the germline V gene (reference sequence). In nucleotides, the CDR3 is TGTGCCAGCAGTTTAACGGTCGGGAGGGTCTACGAGCAGTACTTC. Its translation: CASSLTVGRVYEQYF.

To note about this clonotype: This could be a read error, since a much larger clone is one nucleotide away. The chain joins TRBV28 to TRBJ2-7; 7 bases align to TRBD1. The CDR3 extends over 17 amino acids. Per germline, CDR1 MDHEN and CDR2 SYDVKM. V lost 5 bases to trimming and J lost 0 bases; unmatched junction nucleotides: 13. The CDR3 DNA reads TGTGCCAGCAGTGCCAGGGGGACAGAGGCTAACTCCTACGAGCAGTACTTC. Translated: CASSARGTEANSYEQYF.

In its sample, this clonotype was seen a few times. The V and J genes are TRBV6-1 and TRBJ2-5, with TRBD2 matching over 13 bases. The germline V gene encodes CDR1 MNHNS and CDR2 SASEGT. The V gene end was trimmed by 11 bases and the J gene end by 13 bases; junction bases not matched to a gene: 16. The CDR3 has 14 residues. The CDR3 here is CAGDTSGGVTRWYF. DNA for the CDR3: TGTGCCGGCGATACTAGCGGGGGGGTGACCCGGTGGTACTTC.

The CDR3 DNA reads as TGTGCCAGTAGTATCGGGTGGACAGATTACGAGCAGTACTTC. Amino acids: CASSIGWTDYEQYF. The V gene is TRBV19, the J gene TRBJ2-7; D is perhaps TRBD1 (6 bases). V was trimmed by 3 bases and J by 4 bases, leaving 13 bases between them. This CDR3 spans 14 amino acids. CDR1 is LNHDA and CDR2 is SQIVND in the germline V gene (reference sequence).

This clonotype was recorded at least ten times. The genes are TRBV6-2 or TRBV6-3 and TRBJ1-1, with D maybe TRBD1 (6 bases). CDR3 size: 17 residues. Germline-derived CDR1 and CDR2 are MNHEY and SVGEGT. Trimming took off 1 base at V and 2 bases at J, with 17 bases between the two ends. DNA of the CDR3: TGTGCCAGCAGTTACTTCGGATTAGCAGGGGTAAACACTGAAGCTTTCTTT. As protein: CASSYFGLAGVNTEAFF.

The chain recombines TRBV29-1 with TRBJ2-7; TRBD2 matches at 10 bases. Germline values: CDR1 SQVTM, CDR2 ANQGSEA. With V trimmed by 4 bases and J by 0 bases, 6 bases remained unmatched. CDR3 length: 15 residues. CDR3 sequence reads: CSVAVLAGNSYEQYF. The CDR3 DNA sequence: TGCAGCGTTGCGGTACTAGCGGGAAACTCCTACGAGCAGTACTTC.

This clonotype was detected many times. V usage is TRBV4-1 and J usage is TRBJ2-7; D remains unclear. The CDR3 contains 15 residues. V was cut by 3 bases and J by 3 bases, with 15 bases left in between. Germline CDR1 and CDR2: MGHRA and YSYEKL. The CDR3 DNA sequence: TGCGCCAGCAGCCAGCCGAGAGGCAGGTACTACGAGCAGTACTTC. Encoded protein: CASSQPRGRYYEQYF.

The table lists this clonotype with a few counts. J is TRBJ2-1 and V is TRBV5-6; TRBD2 aligns across 12 bases. Germline CDR1 reads SGHDT; CDR2 reads YYEEEE. The V gene end was trimmed by 4 bases and the J gene end by 8 bases; junction bases not matched to a gene: 10. The length of the CDR3 is 16 residues. CDR3 nucleotide sequence: TGTGCCAGCAGCCAACATTCTAGCGGGAGGGCTTATGAGCAGTTCTTC. This encodes CASSQHSSGRAYEQFF. Full variable domain (outside the CDR3, taken from reference TRBV5-6 and TRBJ2-1): DAGVTQSPTHLIKTRGQQVTLRCSPKSGHDTVSWYQQALGQGPQFIFQYYEEEERQRGNFPDRFSGHQFPNYSSELNVNALLLGDSALYLCASSQHSSGRAYEQFFGPGTRLTVL.

This clonotype was detected only a few times. DNA of the CDR3: TGTGCCAGCAAACCCGACAGGGTGACAGGAAACACCATATATTTT. Translation: CASKPDRVTGNTIYF. The rearrangement links TRBV28 to TRBJ1-3, with TRBD1 identical over 7 bases. J lost 4 bases, V lost 7 bases, and 10 bases had no gene match. CDR1 MDHEN and CDR2 SYDVKM come from the germline V gene. The CDR3 totals 15 residues.

This sequence joins TRBV6-2 or TRBV6-3 and TRBJ1-2; 8 nucleotides align to TRBD1. The trim removed 5 bases at V and 6 bases at J, leaving 5 bases unmatched. Germline-derived CDR1 and CDR2 are MNHEY and SVGEGT. CDR3 length: 13 residues. CDR3 sequence (DNA): TGTGCCAGCAGTGACAGGGGAATTAATGGCTACACCTTC. This codes for CASSDRGINGYTF.

The chain carries TRBV19 and TRBJ2-1; 8 positions agree with TRBD2. Losses at the gene ends were 3 bases for V and 6 bases for J; bases not matched to a gene: 7. CDR3 size: 15 residues. The germline V gene encodes CDR1 LNHDA and CDR2 SQIVND (reference sequence). CDR3 region: CASSISREGSNEQFF. The CDR3 coding sequence is TGTGCCAGTAGTATCTCCCGGGAGGGGTCCAATGAGCAGTTCTTC.

This rearrangement joins TRBV28 to TRBJ1-2; D unclear. The V end lost 1 base, the J end lost 0 bases, and 12 bases lay between the germline ends. Germline V lookup: CDR1 MDHEN, CDR2 SYDVKM. The CDR3 has 16 amino acids. The CDR3 spells CASSLYPSLSNYGYTF. In DNA form, the CDR3 reads TGTGCCAGCAGTTTATATCCGTCCCTCTCTAACTATGGCTACACCTTC.

Many counts were recorded for this clonotype. The chain carries TRBV6-2 or TRBV6-3 and TRBJ2-7; 10 nucleotides agree with TRBD2. J lost 0 bases, V lost 2 bases, and 7 bases had no gene match. This CDR3 spans 17 amino acids. Germline CDR1 and CDR2: MNHEY and SVGEGT. CDR3 bases: TGTGCCAGCAGTTACGCCTTAGCGGGAGGCAACTCCTACGAGCAGTACTTC. This encodes CASSYALAGGNSYEQYF.